What follows are 9 T cell receptor beta chains derived from one specimen sequenced in a study of blood T cells in healthy people across ages (dated by TCRdb to the mid-2010s). Library preparation was by 5' RACE. The sequencing machine was an Illumina HiSeq 2500. The second PCR ran for about 7 to 11 cycles and used a J-beta primer mix along with a sample-barcoded 5' primer. The raw public reads went through TCRdb reprocessing: fastp at Q25, MiXCR clone calling, in-frame beta chains kept. Every entry covers one CDR3 protein and lists the most common genes and DNA from its rows. In all, the sample holds more than 650,000 distinct CDR3 sequences, and about a fifth of those were seen once. The ten biggest clones cover 22% of the sample. The sequenced material came from blood. These receptors were obtained from a man between 65 and 80 years old in good health.

The chain employs TRBV12-3 or TRBV12-4 and TRBJ2-4; tentative D call: TRBD2 (7 bases). The CDR3 is 15 amino acids. V lost 8 bases, J lost 4 bases, and 18 bases lay in between. DNA for the CDR3: TGTGCCAGCTCCCTGGGGGGGACAACTAAAAACATTCAGTACTTC. Residues: CASSLGGTTKNIQYF.

This clonotype was picked up a small number of times. V gene TRBV13 combines with J gene TRBJ2-3; possibly TRBD1 for D (6 bases). The V end lost 5 bases, the J end lost 4 bases, and 13 bases lay between the germline ends. The germline CDR1 and CDR2 sequences are PRHDT and FYEKMQ (reference sequence). The CDR3 is 14 amino acids. CDR3 region: CASSLLQGPDTQYF. CDR3 in DNA: TGTGCCAGCAGCCTCCTACAGGGTCCAGATACGCAGTATTTT.

This clonotype has just one count. The gene calls are TRBV5-1 and TRBJ2-7; D ambiguous. The J call could be wrong; TRBJ2-1 is a better fit for the DNA end. The V gene's germline CDR1 is SGHRS and CDR2 YFSETQ. CDR3 length equals 13 residues. The CDR3 loop reads CASSTVSGNEQFF. CDR3 in DNA: TGCGCCAGCAGCACTGTAAGTGGGAATGAGCAGTTCTTC.

This rearrangement joins TRBV30 to TRBJ2-2; no clear D gene. The CDR3 consists of 12 residues. Germline V CDR1 and CDR2: GTSNPN, SVGIG (reference sequence). V dropped 2 bases and J dropped 6 bases, with 7 bases sitting between them. CDR3: CAWSRIPGELFF. DNA for the CDR3: TGTGCCTGGAGTCGAATACCCGGGGAGCTGTTTTTT.

CDR3 in amino acids: CASSSWTSGRVHEQFF. As DNA, the CDR3 is TGTGCCAGCAGTTCATGGACTAGCGGGAGGGTACATGAGCAGTTCTTC. The J gene is TRBJ2-5, the V gene TRBV27, with 15 bases that match TRBD2. The DNA end favors TRBJ2-1, so the J call may be wrong. This CDR3 has 16 amino acids. Germline lookup yields CDR1 MNHEY and CDR2 SMNVEV (reference sequence).

The chain combines TRBV4-3 with TRBJ2-3, with D hard to call. Germline V gene data show CDR1 as LGHNA and CDR2 as YSLEER. The CDR3 length is 14 residues. With 2 bases removed from V and 0 bases from J, the gap between germline ends came to 6 bases. The CDR3 DNA follows: TGCGCCAGCAGCCAAACTACCAGCACAGATACGCAGTATTTT. As protein: CASSQTTSTDTQYF.

This clonotype was seen more than once but under ten times. V and J are TRBV28 and TRBJ1-1; D not certain. This CDR3 region has 13 residues. V lost 2 bases to trimming and J lost 11 bases, with 15 bases between them. Germline values: CDR1 MDHEN, CDR2 SYDVKM. CDR3 nucleotides: TGTGCCAGCAGTTTAATATCCACTGTCGGCGCTTTCTTT. Its protein is CASSLISTVGAFF. Full variable domain (rest looked up from reference TRBV28 and TRBJ1-1): DVKVTQSSRYLVKRTGEKVFLECVQDMDHENMFWYRQDPGLGLRLIYFSYDVKMKEKGDIPEGYSVSREKKERFSLILESASTNQTSMYLCASSLISTVGAFFGQGTRLTVV.

A few counts support this clonotype. This chain joins TRBV24-1 and TRBJ2-7; TRBD1 matches at 10 bases. The assigned J gene may be wrong: the sequence end matches TRBJ2-1 better. This CDR3 comprises 15 residues. CDR1 is KGHDR and CDR2 is SFDVKD in the germline V gene. CDR3 residues: CATSEPRQGANEQFF. The CDR3 DNA reads TGTGCCACCAGTGAGCCTCGACAGGGGGCAAATGAGCAGTTCTTC.

This clonotype was recorded many times. The genes are TRBV6-4 and TRBJ2-1; TRBD1 or TRBD2 may be the D gene (7 bases each). Trimming pared 6 bases from V and 6 bases from J, leaving 18 bases between. The CDR3 has 15 amino acids. Germline assignment: CDR1 MRHNA and CDR2 SNTAGT. CDR3 bases: TGTGCCAGCAGCGCCACTGGGGGGGACAGCAATGAGCAGTTCTTC. Translation: CASSATGGDSNEQFF.